Listed here are 32 T cell receptor beta chains from one sample, sequenced in a study of early T cells in non-severe SARS-CoV-2 infection. TCRdb itself ran the 5' RACE reads through MiXCR, one entry per CDR3 protein. In the table there are some 40,000 distinct CDR3 sequences, about 12% of which are singletons. Sequencing was performed on whole blood. The receptors derive from an adult who was a healthcare worker with PCR-confirmed SARS-CoV-2 infection or an uninfected control (not recorded which).

The V call is TRBV11-2, the J call TRBJ2-1; D is perhaps TRBD2 (6 bases). This CDR3 is built from 16 residues. V lost 5 bases and J lost 1, with 15 bases in between. The germline V gene encodes CDR1 SGHAT and CDR2 FQNNGV. The CDR3: CASSLTPAGSYNEQFF. The CDR3 bases are TGTGCCAGCAGCCTAACCCCGGCGGGGTCCTACAATGAGCAGTTCTTC.

The V and J genes are TRBV10-1 and TRBJ2-5; D call uncertain. The CDR3 extends over 12 amino acids. Germline V gives CDR1 WNHNN, CDR2 SYGVQD (reference sequence). V shed 11 bases and J shed 7 bases, with 17 bases lying between them. CDR3: CAGRRATGTQYF. The CDR3 bases are TGCGCCGGCCGGCGAGCTACGGGGACCCAGTACTTC.

J is TRBJ1-6 and V is TRBV28, with D uncertain. This CDR3 spans 15 amino acids. Trimming pared 7 bases from V and 7 bases from J, leaving 17 bases between. Per germline, CDR1 MDHEN and CDR2 SYDVKM. CDR3: CASMPPLVGNSPLHF. DNA of the CDR3: TGTGCCAGCATGCCGCCATTAGTGGGAAATTCACCCCTCCACTTT.

As concerns this clonotype: This could be a read error, since a much larger clone is one nucleotide away. The chain joins TRBV18 to TRBJ1-6; D call uncertain. Looked up from germline, CDR1 is KGHSH and CDR2 is LQKENI. The CDR3 runs 13 residues. The CDR3 spells CVSSGQENSPLHF. The CDR3, as DNA: TGTGTCAGCTCTGGGCAGGAAAATTCACCCCTCCACTTT.

The sample holds many counts of this clonotype. The J gene is TRBJ2-5, the V gene TRBV7-9; 7 nucleotides match TRBD1. Germline V gene data show CDR1 as SEHNR and CDR2 as FQNEAQ (reference sequence). The CDR3 sequence is 13 residues long. V lost 5 bases to trimming and J lost 9 bases; unmatched junction nucleotides: 9. Written as DNA, the CDR3 is TGTGCCAGCAGCCCGGGACAGCCCCGGGCCCAGTACTTC. Its protein is CASSPGQPRAQYF.

This clonotype was seen many times. The chain recombines TRBV7-9 with TRBJ2-3; D not certain. Trimming removed 4 bases at V and 2 bases at J, with 13 bases between. Germline V lookup: CDR1 SEHNR, CDR2 FQNEAQ (reference sequence). The CDR3 runs to 15 residues. The CDR3, as DNA: TGTGCCAGCAGCTCCAACCCGACAATCACAGATACGCAGTATTTT. It encodes CASSSNPTITDTQYF.

This sequence joins TRBV7-3 and TRBJ2-2; D gene unclear. CDR1 is SGHTA, CDR2 FQGTGA, per germline. V was shortened by 5 bases and J by 3 bases, with 13 bases between the two germline ends. The CDR3 consists of 15 residues. CDR3 bases: TGTGCCAGCAGCCCTCAAAAAGGACACACCGGGGAGCTGTTTTTT. It codes for CASSPQKGHTGELFF.

This sequence joins TRBV7-3 and TRBJ2-1, with 11 bases lining up with TRBD2. Trimming took 5 bases from V and 8 from J; bases not matched to a gene: 11. The CDR3 runs 16 residues. Germline CDR1 is SGHTA and CDR2 is FQGTGA. CDR3 coding DNA: TGTGCCAGCAGCCACAGTAGCGGGGGGGCCACGGATGAGCAGTTCTTC. Its protein is CASSHSSGGATDEQFF.

The sample holds many counts of this clonotype. The J gene is TRBJ1-1, the V gene TRBV12-3 or TRBV12-4, with 7 bases aligning to TRBD1. The CDR3 totals 15 residues. The V and J ends lost 5 bases and 4 bases, in that order; junction bases with no gene match: 10. The CDR3 spells CASSPALAGGTEAFF. For the CDR3, the DNA is TGTGCCAGCAGTCCCGCCCTGGCAGGGGGCACTGAAGCTTTCTTT.

The sample holds a few counts of this clonotype. V and J are TRBV7-8 and TRBJ2-1; D is possibly TRBD1 (6 bases). Germline V gene data show CDR1 as SGHVS and CDR2 as FQNEAQ. Trimming took 4 bases from V and 4 from J, leaving 17 bases between them. CDR3 size: 16 residues. The CDR3 DNA sequence: TGTGCCAGCAGCTCACAGACTGGACAGTCTTACAATGAGCAGTTCTTC. Its protein is CASSSQTGQSYNEQFF. The whole variable domain, remainder taken from reference TRBV7-8 and TRBJ2-1, is GAGVSQSPRYKVAKRGQDVALRCDPISGHVSLFWYQQALGQGPEFLTYFQNEAQLDKSGLPSDRFFAERPEGSVSTLKIQRTQQEDSAVYLCASSSQTGQSYNEQFFGPGTRLTVL.

The chain joins TRBV11-2 to TRBJ2-6; D remains unclear. Germline values: CDR1 SGHAT, CDR2 FQNNGV. The CDR3 contains 17 residues. Between the trimmed V and J ends, which lost 5 bases and 0 bases, there was a span of 14 bases. Here the CDR3 reads CASSPTGENSGANVLTF. The CDR3 nucleotides read TGTGCCAGCAGCCCCACCGGAGAGAACTCTGGGGCCAACGTCCTGACTTTC.

The chain joins TRBV7-9 to TRBJ2-3, with 9 bases fitting TRBD1. From germline, CDR1 is SEHNR and CDR2 FQNEAQ (reference sequence). The V gene end was trimmed by 4 bases and the J gene end by 1 base; junction bases not matched to a gene: 3. There are 15 residues in the CDR3. The CDR3 reads CASSSRDRGTDTQYF. The CDR3 nucleotides are TGTGCCAGCAGCTCCCGGGACAGGGGCACAGATACGCAGTATTTT.

Many counts were recorded for this clonotype. J is TRBJ2-5 and V is TRBV5-1; 9 bases are a match to TRBD2. Looked up from germline, CDR1 is SGHRS and CDR2 is YFSETQ. This CDR3 is built from 16 residues. Trimming removed 0 bases from V and 2 bases from J; junction bases left unmatched: 5. The CDR3 DNA reads TGCGCCAGCAGCTTGGATCTAGCGGGGATTCAAGAGACCCAGTACTTC. Its protein is CASSLDLAGIQETQYF.

At least ten counts were recorded for this clonotype. The chain employs TRBV20-1 and TRBJ2-3; D not certain. Trimming shortened V by 6 bases and J by 2 bases, and 9 bases separated the two germline ends. Germline V gene lookup returns CDR1 DFQATT and CDR2 SNEGSKA (reference sequence). This CDR3 is built from 12 residues. This chain's CDR3 is CSALGITDTQYF. CDR3 nucleotides: TGCAGTGCACTGGGAATCACAGATACGCAGTATTTT.

The chain uses TRBV2 and TRBJ1-4, with a tentative D call TRBD1 (6 bases). Germline loops: CDR1 SNHLY, CDR2 FYNNEI. CDR3 size: 14 residues. With 2 bases removed from V and 7 bases from J, the gap between germline ends came to 11 bases. CDR3 coding DNA: TGTGCCAGCAGTGAAAACAGGGAAGGTGAAAAACTGTTTTTT. Its translation: CASSENREGEKLFF. The complete variable domain, with remaining parts taken from reference TRBV2 and TRBJ1-4, reads EPEVTQTPSHQVTQMGQEVILRCVPISNHLYFYWYRQILGQKVEFLVSFYNNEISEKSEIFDDQFSVERPDGSNFTLKIRSTKLEDSAMYFCASSENREGEKLFFGSGTQLSVL.

The rearrangement joins TRBV20-1 to TRBJ2-3; 11 bases fit TRBD2. The ends lost 7 bases at V and 0 bases at J; junction bases unmatched: 3. Germline loops: CDR1 DFQATT, CDR2 SNEGSKA (reference sequence). The CDR3 totals 14 residues. The CDR3 loop is CSGTSGPSTDTQYF. DNA for the CDR3: TGCAGTGGGACTAGCGGGCCTAGCACAGATACGCAGTATTTT.

This clonotype was counted ten times or more. The chain links TRBV28 to TRBJ1-4, with a weak D call TRBD1 (5 bases). This CDR3 region has 14 residues. Trimming stripped 6 bases from V and 5 bases from J, with 13 bases between. The germline V gene encodes CDR1 MDHEN and CDR2 SYDVKM. The CDR3 region has the DNA TGTGCCAGCAGCCCCGTGGGGGGGAATGAAAAACTGTTTTTT. Translation: CASSPVGGNEKLFF.

This clonotype has a count of ten or more. This chain joins TRBV12-3 or TRBV12-4 and TRBJ1-1; possibly TRBD1 for D (5 bases). CDR3 length: 15 amino acids. With 0 bases removed from V and 6 bases from J, the gap between germline ends came to 14 bases. CDR3 region: CASSLAGLGFPEAFF. Here the CDR3 DNA reads TGTGCCAGCAGTTTAGCGGGACTCGGATTCCCTGAAGCTTTCTTT.

This chain connects TRBV12-3 or TRBV12-4 to TRBJ1-2; D gene ambiguous. The CDR3 runs 14 residues. V dropped 1 base and J dropped 1 base, with 7 bases sitting between them. CDR3 sequence (DNA): TGTGCCAGCAGTTTAGGGCCGCGTAACTATGGCTACACCTTC. It encodes CASSLGPRNYGYTF.

The chain links TRBV2 to TRBJ2-1, with D perhaps TRBD2 (5 bases). Germline CDR1 is SNHLY and CDR2 is FYNNEI. This CDR3 has 15 residues. V was trimmed by 6 bases and J by 9 bases, leaving 21 bases between them. The CDR3 sequence: CASSARTPGLGEQFF. The CDR3 DNA reads TGTGCCAGCAGCGCGAGGACTCCGGGGTTGGGTGAGCAGTTCTTC.

This clonotype has a handful of counts. The chain couples TRBV6-6 to TRBJ2-7; the D gene is possibly TRBD2 (7 bases). V shed 7 bases and J shed 7 bases, with 14 bases lying between them. Germline V gene sequence: CDR1 MNHNY, CDR2 SVGAGI (reference sequence). This CDR3 has 12 residues. The DNA for the CDR3 is TGTGCCAGCAATCGGGGGGCAAGGGAGCAGTACTTC. It translates to CASNRGAREQYF.

This clonotype was recorded many times. The chain joins TRBV6-2 or TRBV6-3 to TRBJ2-6; no clear D. Germline V CDR1 and CDR2: MNHEY, SVGEGT. CDR3 length: 14 residues. V gave up 2 bases and J gave up 0 bases, with 2 bases separating them. In DNA, the CDR3 is TGTGCCAGCAGTTACAGCTCTGGGGCCAACGTCCTGACTTTC. Residues: CASSYSSGANVLTF.

The sample holds a few counts of this clonotype. Because the CDR3 is missing its conserved closing phenylalanine or tryptophan, this is likely a read error. The rearrangement links TRBV7-3 to TRBJ1-6; D might be TRBD1 (5 bases). The CDR3 has 17 amino acids. The germline gives CDR1 SGHTA, CDR2 FQGTGA. V shed 5 bases and J shed 6 bases, with 20 bases lying between them. In nucleotides, the CDR3 is TGTGCCAGCAGCCTAGGGGCGGTCGGCTCCCGTAATTCACCCCTCCACCTT. Its translation is CASSLGAVGSRNSPLHL.

The chain couples TRBV29-1 to TRBJ1-1; TRBD1 might be the D (6 bases). The V gene lost 4 bases and the J gene lost 4 bases, with 13 bases spanning the gap. There are 13 residues in the CDR3. Germline V lookup: CDR1 SQVTM, CDR2 ANQGSEA. Here the CDR3 DNA reads TGCAGCGTTGGGGGGGCCCTTAGCACTGAAGCTTTCTTT. Translating gives CSVGGALSTEAFF.

This clonotype was seen a few times. V usage is TRBV6-1 and J usage is TRBJ2-3; perhaps TRBD1 as D (6 bases). Trimming cost V 10 bases and J 5 bases, with 16 bases left between them. CDR3 length: 13 amino acids. Germline V gene data show CDR1 as MNHNS and CDR2 as SASEGT. The CDR3: CAITTGLRDTQYF. The CDR3 DNA sequence: TGTGCCATCACGACAGGTTTAAGAGATACGCAGTATTTT.

This clonotype was seen only a few times. This chain uses TRBV6-2 or TRBV6-3 with TRBJ2-7; 8 bases are a match to TRBD2. This CDR3 has 15 residues. Per germline, CDR1 MNHEY and CDR2 SVGEGT. V shed 0 bases and J 7 bases; nucleotides not matched to a gene: 8. The CDR3 sequence is CASSYSPSGSREQYF. The CDR3 DNA sequence: TGTGCCAGCAGTTACTCACCAAGCGGGAGCCGGGAGCAGTACTTC.

The sample holds a few counts of this clonotype. The chain couples TRBV29-1 to TRBJ2-1; TRBD1 is a possible D gene (8 bases). Between the trimmed V and J ends, which lost 7 bases and 1 base, there was a span of 14 bases. Germline lookup yields CDR1 SQVTM and CDR2 ANQGSEA. This CDR3 is built from 14 residues. CDR3 amino acids: CSANRGGSYNEQFF. CDR3 nucleotide sequence: TGCAGCGCTAACAGGGGGGGGTCCTACAATGAGCAGTTCTTC.

A note on this clonotype: A much larger clone sits a single nucleotide away, making a read error possible. This chain uses TRBV11-2 with TRBJ2-2; D gene ambiguous. Germline V gene lookup returns CDR1 SGHAT and CDR2 FQNNGV. This CDR3 contains 12 residues. Trimming pared 3 bases from V and 9 bases from J, leaving 8 bases between. The CDR3 reads CASSFSARELFF. CDR3 sequence (DNA): TGTGCCAGCAGCTTTTCGGCCCGGGAGCTGTTTTTT.

The chain joins TRBV5-1 to TRBJ1-6; D perhaps matches TRBD1 (6 bases). CDR3 length equals 14 residues. Germline CDR1 and CDR2: SGHRS and YFSETQ. V was shortened by 0 bases and J by 7 bases, with 8 bases between the two germline ends. The CDR3 region is CASSLGQANSPLHF. In DNA, the CDR3 is TGCGCCAGCAGCTTGGGACAGGCGAATTCACCCCTCCACTTT. The whole variable domain, filled in from reference TRBV5-1 and TRBJ1-6, reads KAGVTQTPRYLIKTRGQQVTLSCSPISGHRSVSWYQQTPGQGLQFLFEYFSETQRNKGNFPGRFSGRQFSNSRSEMNVSTLELGDSALYLCASSLGQANSPLHFGNGTRLTVT.

In its sample, this clonotype was seen many times. V usage is TRBV6-2 or TRBV6-3 and J usage is TRBJ2-5; the match to TRBD1 covers 7 bases. With 4 bases clipped from V and 2 bases from J, the junction kept 4 bases outside the gene matches. The germline V gene has CDR1 MNHEY and CDR2 SVGEGT. The CDR3 has 14 amino acids. Here the CDR3 DNA reads TGTGCCAGCAGTTCCGGGACAGCGCAAGAGACCCAGTACTTC. Translating gives CASSSGTAQETQYF.

CDR3 loop: CSARVGDRVSDEQYF. CDR3 nucleotide sequence: TGCAGTGCTAGAGTGGGAGACAGGGTGAGCGACGAGCAGTACTTC. The chain combines TRBV20-1 with TRBJ2-7; TRBD1 aligns across 7 bases. The CDR3 has 15 amino acids. Per germline, CDR1 DFQATT and CDR2 SNEGSKA (reference sequence). Germline trimming cut 1 base from V and 5 bases from J; bases unmatched to any gene: 11.

This clonotype was recorded many times. The genes are TRBV9 and TRBJ2-1; perhaps D is TRBD1 or TRBD2 (6 bases each). The CDR3 extends over 17 amino acids. The germline gives CDR1 SGDLS, CDR2 YYNGEE. The germline V and J ends were trimmed by 4 bases and 8 bases, with 25 bases remaining between them. Written as DNA, the CDR3 is TGTGCCAGCAGCCCAATTGGGTATGGCAGGGGAGGCGATGAGCAGTTCTTC. Translating gives CASSPIGYGRGGDEQFF.